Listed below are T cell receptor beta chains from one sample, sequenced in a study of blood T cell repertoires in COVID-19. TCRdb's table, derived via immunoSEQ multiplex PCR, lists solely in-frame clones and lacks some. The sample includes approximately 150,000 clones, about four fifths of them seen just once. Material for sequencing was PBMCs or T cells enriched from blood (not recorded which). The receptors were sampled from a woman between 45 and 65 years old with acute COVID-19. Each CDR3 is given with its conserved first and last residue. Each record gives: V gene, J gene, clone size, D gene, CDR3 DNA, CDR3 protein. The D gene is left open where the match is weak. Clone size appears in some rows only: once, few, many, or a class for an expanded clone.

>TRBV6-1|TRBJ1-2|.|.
TGTGCCAGCAGTGAAGTTAAGGGGGTCGATGGCTACACCTTC
CASSEVKGVDGYTF
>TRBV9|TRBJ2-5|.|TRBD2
TGTGCCAGCAGCTTAGGGACTAGCGGGAGTGGGGTAGAGACCCAGTACTTC
CASSLGTSGSGVETQYF
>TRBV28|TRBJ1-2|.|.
TGTGCCAGCAGATGGACACAGAGTGGGTATGGCTACACCTTC
CASRWTQSGYGYTF
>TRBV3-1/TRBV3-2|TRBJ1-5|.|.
TGTGCCAGCAGCCATTCCGGGGTTGGAGATCAGCCCCAGCATTTT
CASSHSGVGDQPQHF
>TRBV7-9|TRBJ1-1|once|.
TGTGCCAGCAGCTCCTTCCTGGGGCCGACTGAAGCTTTCTTT
CASSSFLGPTEAFF
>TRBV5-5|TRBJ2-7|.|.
TGTGCCAGCACCCTCGCACCCGAGGGTTCCTACGAGCAGTACTTC
CASTLAPEGSYEQYF
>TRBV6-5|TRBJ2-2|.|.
TGTGCCACCCCTCGGGGCACCGGGGAGCTGTTTTTT
CATPRGTGELFF
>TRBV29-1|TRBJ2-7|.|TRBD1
TGCAGCGCCTGGGTAGACAGGGACTACGAGCAGTACTTC
CSAWVDRDYEQYF
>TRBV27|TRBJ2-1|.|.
TGTGCCAGCAGTTCCGGTTTCCTCGATGAGCAGTTCTTC
CASSSGFLDEQFF
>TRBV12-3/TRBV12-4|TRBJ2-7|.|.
TGTGCCAGCAAAAGGGGCTCCGAGCAGTACTTC
CASKRGSEQYF
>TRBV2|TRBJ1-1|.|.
TGTGCCAGCAGGCGACAGTATATGAACACTGAAGCTTTCTTT
CASRRQYMNTEAFF
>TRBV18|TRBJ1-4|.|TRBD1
TGTGCCAGCTCACCGGGACAGGGACCGAATGAAAAACTGTTTTTT
CASSPGQGPNEKLFF
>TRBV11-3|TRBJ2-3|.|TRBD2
TGTGCCAGCAGGGGGAGGGCAGATACGCAGTATTTT
CASRGRADTQYF
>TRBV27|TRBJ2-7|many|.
TGTGCCAGCAGCCTATCATACGAGCAGTACTTC
CASSLSYEQYF
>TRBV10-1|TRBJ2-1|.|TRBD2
TGCGCCAGCAGTTCGCTAGCGGGAGGCCCGTCCTACAATGAGCAGTTCTTC
CASSSLAGGPSYNEQFF
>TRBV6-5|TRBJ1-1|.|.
TGTGCCAGCAGTTACTCGAGAGAACGGGCTTTCTTT
CASSYSRERAFF
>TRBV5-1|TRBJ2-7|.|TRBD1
TGCGCCAGCAGCTCCCACAGGGGTTCCTACGAGCAGTACTTC
CASSSHRGSYEQYF
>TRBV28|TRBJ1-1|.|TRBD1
TGTGCCAGCAGTATTCCGGGACAGTCCAACACTGAAGCTTTCTTT
CASSIPGQSNTEAFF
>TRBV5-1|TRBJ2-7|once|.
TGCGCCAGCAGCCCCGGCGGGGCCTCCTACGAGCAGTACTTC
CASSPGGASYEQYF
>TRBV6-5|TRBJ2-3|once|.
TGTGCCAGCAGTCCCCCGGGGGTGGGCCCAGATACGCAGTATTTT
CASSPPGVGPDTQYF
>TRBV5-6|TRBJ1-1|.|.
TGTGCCAGCAGGTCGTGGCTGAACACTGAAGCTTTCTTT
CASRSWLNTEAFF
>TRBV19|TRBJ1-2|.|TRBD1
TGTGCCAGTAGTATAGGGGGAGGGACAGGGGGCCGCGGCTACACCTTC
CASSIGGGTGGRGYTF
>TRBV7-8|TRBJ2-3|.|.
TGTGCCAGCAGCTTATATGCAGGGGCAGATACGCAGTATTTT
CASSLYAGADTQYF
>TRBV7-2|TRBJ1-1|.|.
TGTGCCAGCAGCTTAGTTGGCGGGACTATGAACACTGAAGCTTTCTTT
CASSLVGGTMNTEAFF
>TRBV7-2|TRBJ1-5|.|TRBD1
TGTGCCAGCAGCTTAGCTGGACAGGTGAGTCAGCCCCAGCATTTT
CASSLAGQVSQPQHF
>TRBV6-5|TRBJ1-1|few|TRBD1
TGTGCCAGCAGTCCACGGACAGGGGGGAACACTGAAGCTTTCTTT
CASSPRTGGNTEAFF
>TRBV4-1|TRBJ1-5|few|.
TGCGCCAGCAGCCAAAACCCTACAGGTAGCAATCAGCCCCAGCATTTT
CASSQNPTGSNQPQHF
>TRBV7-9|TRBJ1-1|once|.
TGTGCCAGCACCCAGGAGGCTGAAGCTTTCTTT
CASTQEAEAFF
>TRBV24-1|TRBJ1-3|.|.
TGTGCCACCAGTGATGGTACTGTTTCAGGAAACACCATATATTTT
CATSDGTVSGNTIYF
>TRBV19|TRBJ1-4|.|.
TGTGCCAGTAGCACTCAGGGCGACTCAGGAAAACTGTTTTTT
CASSTQGDSGKLFF
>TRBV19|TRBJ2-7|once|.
TGTGCCAGTAGTATCCGGGACTCCGGCTCCTACGAGCAGTACTTC
CASSIRDSGSYEQYF
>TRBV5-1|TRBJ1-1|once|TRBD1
TGCGCCAGCAGCTTGGAGCCAGGGGGCAACACTGAAGCTTTCTTT
CASSLEPGGNTEAFF
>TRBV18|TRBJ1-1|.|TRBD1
TGTGCCAGCTCATCGTTCACAGGGGCCACTGAAGCTTTCTTT
CASSSFTGATEAFF
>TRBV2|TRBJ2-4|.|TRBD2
TGTGCCAGCAGCCGGGACTACAAAAACATTCAGTACTTC
CASSRDYKNIQYF
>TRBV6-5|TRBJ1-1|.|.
TGTGCCAGCAGTAACAACAGGGAGAACACTGAAGCTTTCTTT
CASSNNRENTEAFF
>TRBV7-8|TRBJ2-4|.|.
TGTGCCAGCAGCCCCCCAACGACAAGAGCCAAAAACATTCAGTACTTC
CASSPPTTRAKNIQYF
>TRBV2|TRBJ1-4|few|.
TGTGCCAGCAGTAAGTTAGACAGCGAACTGTTTTTT
CASSKLDSELFF
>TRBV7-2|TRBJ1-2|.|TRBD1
TGTGCCAGCAGTATTCAGGGGGCGCTTGGCTACACCTTC
CASSIQGALGYTF
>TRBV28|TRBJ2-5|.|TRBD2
TGTGCCAGCAGTCCCACCGGACTAGCGCGAGAGACCCAGTACTTC
CASSPTGLARETQYF
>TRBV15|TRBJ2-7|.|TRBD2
TGTGCCACCAGCAAGGCTAGCGGGATTAACGAGCAGTACTTC
CATSKASGINEQYF
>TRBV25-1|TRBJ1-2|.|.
TGTGCCAGCAGCCAAACGGCGGCAGATCCCGACTATGGCTACACCTTC
CASSQTAADPDYGYTF
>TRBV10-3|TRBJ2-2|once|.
TGTGCCATCAGTGAGTCGGCCACGAACACCGGGGAGCTGTTTTTT
CAISESATNTGELFF
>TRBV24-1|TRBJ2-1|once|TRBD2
TGTGCCACCAGTGATGACTTAGCGGGAGCCTACAATGAGCAGTTCTTC
CATSDDLAGAYNEQFF
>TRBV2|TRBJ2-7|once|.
TGTGCCAGCAGTGACGAGCCCGCTTACGAGCAGTACTTC
CASSDEPAYEQYF
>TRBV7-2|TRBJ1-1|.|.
TGTGCCAGCAGCGTGAATCCAGGGAGGGCCGCGAACACTGAAGCTTTCTTT
CASSVNPGRAANTEAFF
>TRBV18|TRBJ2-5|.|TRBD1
TGTGCCAGCTCATTGCCGGGACAGGGACAAGAGACCCAGTACTTC
CASSLPGQGQETQYF
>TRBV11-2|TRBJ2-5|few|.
TGTGCCAGCAGCTTAGACGACGGCCGGGGAGAGACCCAGTACTTC
CASSLDDGRGETQYF
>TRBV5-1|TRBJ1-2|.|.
TGCGCCAGCAGCCTGGGGGCTGTTGGTGGCTACACCTTC
CASSLGAVGGYTF
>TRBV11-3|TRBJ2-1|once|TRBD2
TGTGCCAGCAGCTCGACTAGCGGGGCGGCGGATGAGCAGTTCTTC
CASSSTSGAADEQFF
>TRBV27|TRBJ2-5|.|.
TGTGCCAGCAGTTCACATGGACGTCGGTCGGGATCAGAGACCCAGTACTTC
CASSSHGRRSGSETQYF
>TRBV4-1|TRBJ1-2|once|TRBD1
TGCGCCACCGGGACAGAGTTTAACTATGGCTACACCTTC
CATGTEFNYGYTF
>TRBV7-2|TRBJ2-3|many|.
TGTGCCAGCAGCTTATCGCGGAGCCGCACAGATACGCAGTATTTT
CASSLSRSRTDTQYF
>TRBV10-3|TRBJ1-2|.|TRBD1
TGTGCCATCAGGTCAGGGGACAGGTCTAAAGGCTACACCTTC
CAIRSGDRSKGYTF
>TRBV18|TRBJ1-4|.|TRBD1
TGTGCCAGCTCACTGGGACAGACTAATGAAAAACTGTTTTTT
CASSLGQTNEKLFF
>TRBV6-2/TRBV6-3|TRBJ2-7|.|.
TGTGCCAGCAGTTACGAAGGGGCAGGTCCTTCCTACGAGCAGTACTTC
CASSYEGAGPSYEQYF
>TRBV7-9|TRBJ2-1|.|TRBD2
TGTGCCAGCAGCGGGTCCGCAAGCGGGAGTCAAAATGAGCAGTTCTTC
CASSGSASGSQNEQFF
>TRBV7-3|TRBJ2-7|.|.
TGTGCCAGCAGCTTAATCGGCGGCTCAGACGAGCAGTACTTC
CASSLIGGSDEQYF